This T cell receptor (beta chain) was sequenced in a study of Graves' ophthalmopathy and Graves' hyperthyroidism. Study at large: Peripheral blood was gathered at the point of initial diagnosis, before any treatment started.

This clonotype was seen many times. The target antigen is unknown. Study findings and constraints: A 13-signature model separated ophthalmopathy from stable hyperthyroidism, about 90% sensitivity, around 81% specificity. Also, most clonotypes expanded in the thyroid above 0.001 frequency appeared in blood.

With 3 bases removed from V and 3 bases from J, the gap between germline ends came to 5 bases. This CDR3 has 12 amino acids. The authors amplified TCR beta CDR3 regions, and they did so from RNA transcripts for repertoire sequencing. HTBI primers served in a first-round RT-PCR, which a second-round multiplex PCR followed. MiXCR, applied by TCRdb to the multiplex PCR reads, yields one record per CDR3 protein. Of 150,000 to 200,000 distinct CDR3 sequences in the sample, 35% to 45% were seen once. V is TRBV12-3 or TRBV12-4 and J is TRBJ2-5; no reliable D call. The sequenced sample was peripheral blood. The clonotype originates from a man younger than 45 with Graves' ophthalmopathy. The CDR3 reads CASSLWEETQYF. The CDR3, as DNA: TGTGCCAGCAGTTTGTGGGAAGAGACCCAGTACTTC.